These 30 T cell receptor beta chains originate from one sample sequenced in a study of blood T cell repertoires in COVID-19. Repertoires were generated with immunoSEQ multiplex PCR, while TCRdb's copy carries only in-frame clones and drops some. The sample lists about 310,000 clones; about nine tenths were seen once. The sample taken for sequencing was peripheral blood. These receptors all stem from a man aged 45-60 years with active or convalescent COVID-19.

V usage is TRBV7-9 and J usage is TRBJ1-1; perhaps TRBD1 as D (5 bases). The CDR3 consists of 12 residues. Germline V gives CDR1 SEHNR, CDR2 FQNEAQ (reference sequence). Trimming removed 5 bases from V and 6 bases from J, with 10 bases in between. The CDR3 coding sequence is TGTGCCAGCAGCCCACAGGTGTCTGAAGCTTTCTTT. Protein: CASSPQVSEAFF.

The gene calls are TRBV30 and TRBJ1-2; 9 nucleotides match TRBD1. Trimming removed 4 bases from V and 1 base from J; junction bases left unmatched: 7. The CDR3 covers 15 residues. The germline gives CDR1 GTSNPN, CDR2 SVGIG (reference sequence). The CDR3 DNA reads as TGTGCCTGGAACCGTGGGACAGGGAATAACTATGGCTACACCTTC. It encodes CAWNRGTGNNYGYTF.

CDR3 sequence (DNA): TGTGCCAGCTCACCAGGCCCTAGCGGGAGTCACACCGGGGAGCTGTTTTTT. The encoded protein is CASSPGPSGSHTGELFF. The chain carries TRBV18 and TRBJ2-2, with 10 bases that match TRBD2. CDR1 and CDR2 (germline): KGHSH, LQKENI. This CDR3 has 17 residues. V shed 2 bases and J 3 bases; nucleotides not matched to a gene: 6.

The J gene is TRBJ1-2, the V gene TRBV28, with 7 positions matching TRBD1. The CDR3 covers 13 residues. V was clipped by 6 bases and J by 8 bases; unmatched bases: 9. Germline values: CDR1 MDHEN, CDR2 SYDVKM. CDR3 region: CASRGQGGRGYTF. In DNA, the CDR3 is TGTGCCAGCAGGGGTCAGGGGGGCCGGGGCTACACCTTC.

This rearrangement joins TRBV7-8 to TRBJ2-2, with D possibly TRBD1 on 6 matching bases. There are 15 residues in the CDR3. Germline V gene data show CDR1 as SGHVS and CDR2 as FQNEAQ. Trimming pared 5 bases from V and 0 bases from J, leaving 10 bases between. The CDR3 here is CASSIGQSNTGELFF. CDR3 sequence (DNA): TGTGCCAGCAGCATCGGACAGTCGAACACCGGGGAGCTGTTTTTT.

The CDR3: CASSLQRSSGNTIYF. In DNA, the CDR3 is TGTGCCAGCAGCTTACAACGGAGCTCTGGAAACACCATATATTTT. This chain joins TRBV7-9 and TRBJ1-3; no firm D call. V was pared by 2 bases and J by 0 bases, with 8 bases between. Looked up from germline, CDR1 is SEHNR and CDR2 is FQNEAQ (reference sequence). The CDR3 totals 15 residues.

This clone was observed once. The chain recombines TRBV19 with TRBJ2-7; a weak D match, TRBD1 (6 bases). With 6 bases removed from V and 0 bases from J, the gap between germline ends came to 12 bases. The CDR3 length is 14 residues. Germline CDR1 LNHDA, CDR2 SQIVND (reference sequence). CDR3 nucleotide sequence: TGTGCCAGTAGGAGAAGACAGGCCTCCTACGAGCAGTACTTC. Translation gives CASRRRQASYEQYF.

As regards this clone: Other DNA sequences in this specimen translate into the identical CDR3. The CDR3 reads CASSPGTGAGQPQHF. The CDR3 nucleotides are TGTGCCAGCTCACCGGGGACAGGGGCGGGACAGCCCCAGCATTTT. The genes are TRBV18 and TRBJ1-5; TRBD1 aligns across 10 bases. Per the germline V gene, CDR1 is KGHSH and CDR2 is LQKENI. With 3 bases clipped from V and 7 bases from J, the junction kept 6 bases outside the gene matches. CDR3 length: 15 residues.

This clone was detected only a few times. The chain couples TRBV5-1 to TRBJ1-2; TRBD1 matches at 9 bases. The CDR3 sequence is 14 residues long. Germline CDR1 is SGHRS and CDR2 is YFSETQ. V lost 3 bases and J lost 6; bases outside the gene matches: 6. CDR3 residues: CASSWDRAGDGYTF. The DNA for the CDR3 is TGCGCCAGCAGCTGGGACAGGGCCGGGGATGGCTACACCTTC.

The rearrangement joins TRBV2 to TRBJ1-2; tentatively, D is TRBD1 (5 bases). Per the germline V gene, CDR1 is SNHLY and CDR2 is FYNNEI. The CDR3 runs to 14 residues. V was shortened by 6 bases and J by 8 bases, with 19 bases between the two germline ends. CDR3 region: CASSAYTDSNGYTF. In DNA, the CDR3 is TGTGCCAGCAGCGCATATACTGACAGCAACGGCTACACCTTC. Supplemented by reference TRBV2 and TRBJ1-2, the full variable domain reads EPEVTQTPSHQVTQMGQEVILRCVPISNHLYFYWYRQILGQKVEFLVSFYNNEISEKSEIFDDQFSVERPDGSNFTLKIRSTKLEDSAMYFCASSAYTDSNGYTFGSGTRLTVV.

The chain links TRBV5-1 to TRBJ2-7, with 9 bases matching TRBD2. This CDR3 has 22 amino acids. The germline V gene has CDR1 SGHRS and CDR2 YFSETQ. Trimming removed 2 bases from V and 3 bases from J; junction bases left unmatched: 27. In nucleotides, the CDR3 is TGCGCCAGCAGCTTCCAACAGGGTAAATGGGTAGCGGGAGTCGTTCTAGACTACGAGCAGTACTTC. This translates into CASSFQQGKWVAGVVLDYEQYF. The full variable domain, in which reference TRBV5-1 and TRBJ2-7 provide the parts outside the CDR3, is KAGVTQTPRYLIKTRGQQVTLSCSPISGHRSVSWYQQTPGQGLQFLFEYFSETQRNKGNFPGRFSGRQFSNSRSEMNVSTLELGDSALYLCASSFQQGKWVAGVVLDYEQYFGPGTRLTVT.

The rearrangement links TRBV18 to TRBJ1-1; TRBD1 matches at 7 bases. The CDR3 has 15 residues. Per germline, CDR1 KGHSH and CDR2 LQKENI. V trimming: 3 bases; J trimming: 3 bases; junction bases outside the gene matches: 7. CDR3 in DNA: TGTGCCAGCTCACCGACTACAGGGGTTGACACTGAAGCTTTCTTT. Encoded protein: CASSPTTGVDTEAFF.

V gene TRBV28 combines with J gene TRBJ1-2; the D gene is possibly TRBD1 (6 bases). Germline CDR1 and CDR2: MDHEN and SYDVKM. V was trimmed by 7 bases and J by 4 bases, leaving 19 bases between them. The CDR3 loop spans 15 amino acids. Here the CDR3 reads CASTRPGGAGYGYTF. The CDR3 nucleotides are TGTGCCAGCACCCGCCCTGGGGGCGCGGGCTATGGCTACACCTTC.

This CDR3 reads CASSLQGALNTEAFF. The CDR3 bases are TGTGCCAGCAGTTTACAGGGGGCTTTGAACACTGAAGCTTTCTTT. The V and J genes are TRBV28 and TRBJ1-1; 8 positions agree with TRBD1. CDR3 size: 15 residues. CDR1 is MDHEN and CDR2 is SYDVKM in the germline V gene. J lost 0 bases, V lost 2 bases, and 2 bases had no gene match.

In its sample, this clone was seen once. The genes are TRBV28 and TRBJ1-5; 8 positions match TRBD1. The CDR3 is made up of 15 amino acids. V shed 5 bases and J 2 bases; nucleotides not matched to a gene: 5. CDR1 and CDR2 from the germline V gene are MDHEN and SYDVKM. The CDR3 bases are TGTGCCAGCAGTCCAGGGGGCTTGGGCAATCAGCCCCAGCATTTT. This codes for CASSPGGLGNQPQHF.

The sample holds one count of this clone. The chain joins TRBV4-1 to TRBJ1-3, with 7 nucleotides matching TRBD1. The junction had 16 bases not matched to a gene; V was cut back by 4 bases and J by 4 bases. The CDR3 is 18 residues long. Germline V CDR1 and CDR2: MGHRA, YSYEKL. CDR3 in amino acids: CASSLPPRGGQSGNTIYF. The CDR3 DNA reads TGCGCCAGCAGCCTCCCGCCCCGGGGGGGACAGTCCGGAAACACCATATATTTT.

The CDR3 is CASSLDFYNSPLHF. In DNA, the CDR3 is TGCGCCAGCAGCTTGGACTTCTATAATTCACCCCTCCACTTT. The chain links TRBV5-1 to TRBJ1-6; D unresolved. This CDR3 contains 14 residues. Germline V lookup: CDR1 SGHRS, CDR2 YFSETQ. V gave up 0 bases and J gave up 3 bases, with 4 bases separating them.

The V and J genes are TRBV5-4 and TRBJ2-1, with 13 bases matching TRBD2. Germline V lookup: CDR1 SGHNT, CDR2 YYREEE (reference sequence). This CDR3 is 18 amino acids long. The ends lost 4 bases at V and 1 base at J; junction bases unmatched: 8. CDR3 sequence (DNA): TGTGCCAGCAGCGCTACTAGCGGGAGGGCCAAGTCCTACAATGAGCAGTTCTTC. Protein sequence: CASSATSGRAKSYNEQFF.

The genes are TRBV5-1 and TRBJ1-1, with D possibly TRBD1 on 6 matching bases. The CDR3 is 13 residues long. CDR1 and CDR2 from the germline V gene are SGHRS and YFSETQ. Trimming pared 7 bases from V and 2 bases from J, leaving 12 bases between. CDR3 DNA sequence: TGCGCCAGCGCACAGGGATTTAACACTGAAGCTTTCTTT. Its translation is CASAQGFNTEAFF.

Here the CDR3 DNA reads TGCGCCAGCAGCTTCAGTGGGACACACTCTGGAAACACCATATATTTT. Its translation is CASSFSGTHSGNTIYF. The chain uses TRBV5-1 and TRBJ1-3; TRBD1 is a possible D gene (6 bases). V lost 2 bases and J lost 0, with 12 bases in between. From germline, CDR1 is SGHRS and CDR2 YFSETQ. This CDR3 is built from 16 residues.

The CDR3 region is CASSPPNNSPLHF. CDR3 nucleotide sequence: TGTGCCAGCAGTCCCCCAAATAATTCACCCCTCCACTTT. The chain carries TRBV28 and TRBJ1-6; D is undetermined. CDR1 and CDR2 (germline): MDHEN, SYDVKM. The CDR3 spans 13 residues. The V gene lost 5 bases and the J gene lost 5 bases, with 7 bases spanning the gap. Full variable domain (outside the CDR3, taken from reference TRBV28 and TRBJ1-6): DVKVTQSSRYLVKRTGEKVFLECVQDMDHENMFWYRQDPGLGLRLIYFSYDVKMKEKGDIPEGYSVSREKKERFSLILESASTNQTSMYLCASSPPNNSPLHFGNGTRLTVT.

The CDR3 reads CASREGLNQETQYF. CDR3 DNA sequence: TGTGCCAGCCGCGAGGGACTCAACCAAGAGACCCAGTACTTC. The chain recombines TRBV2 with TRBJ2-5; maybe TRBD2 (6 bases). Germline V gene sequence: CDR1 SNHLY, CDR2 FYNNEI. The CDR3 extends over 14 amino acids. Trimming removed 8 bases from V and 0 bases from J, with 13 bases in between.

J is TRBJ1-1 and V is TRBV18; no firm D call. V was shortened by 2 bases and J by 3 bases, with 7 bases between the two germline ends. The CDR3 has 13 amino acids. The germline V gene encodes CDR1 KGHSH and CDR2 LQKENI. CDR3 nucleotide sequence: TGTGCCAGCTCACCAATAGCAGACACTGAAGCTTTCTTT. Amino acid sequence: CASSPIADTEAFF. Supplemented by reference TRBV18 and TRBJ1-1, the full variable domain reads NAGVMQNPRHLVRRRGQEARLRCSPMKGHSHVYWYRQLPEEGLKFMVYLQKENIIDESGMPKERFSAEFPKEGPSILRIQQVVRGDSAAYFCASSPIADTEAFFGQGTRLTVV.

This clone was seen just once. The genes are TRBV29-1 and TRBJ1-4; 10 bases are shared with TRBD1. Trimming took 4 bases from V and 7 from J; bases not matched to a gene: 15. Germline values: CDR1 SQVTM, CDR2 ANQGSEA. CDR3 size: 17 residues. CDR3 in amino acids: CSVVSRDRGLRSEKLFF. CDR3 coding DNA: TGCAGCGTTGTCTCCCGGGACAGGGGCCTCCGGAGTGAAAAACTGTTTTTT.

In this sample, this clone turned up once. The chain has TRBV18 and TRBJ1-4; D not resolved. This CDR3 contains 15 residues. V was clipped by 0 bases and J by 6 bases, with 11 bases between them. Germline CDR1 is KGHSH and CDR2 is LQKENI. In nucleotides, the CDR3 is TGTGCCAGCTCACCACCTACGGTGGTAGATGAAAAACTGTTTTTT. Its translation: CASSPPTVVDEKLFF.

The chain recombines TRBV2 with TRBJ2-5, with D perhaps matching TRBD1 (5 bases). V lost 0 bases and J 6 bases, leaving 17 bases between the germline ends. Germline lookup yields CDR1 SNHLY and CDR2 FYNNEI. The CDR3 runs to 16 residues. The CDR3 reads CASSEAIGQGRKTQYF. The CDR3 DNA sequence: TGTGCCAGCAGTGAAGCGATAGGGCAGGGTAGGAAGACCCAGTACTTC.

The chain couples TRBV6-2 or TRBV6-3 to TRBJ1-2; a weak D match, TRBD1 (5 bases). The V end was cut by 6 bases, the J end by 0 bases, with 20 bases between. The CDR3 consists of 17 residues. Per the germline V gene, CDR1 is MNHEY and CDR2 is SVGEGT. The CDR3 region has the DNA TGTGCCAGCAGCTCGCCCCCCGGCTTGACAGCTAACTATGGCTACACCTTC. Translation gives CASSSPPGLTANYGYTF.

The rearrangement joins TRBV7-8 to TRBJ1-2, with D maybe TRBD1 (6 bases). CDR1 SGHVS and CDR2 FQNEAQ come from the germline V gene. This CDR3 comprises 14 residues. V was clipped by 5 bases and J by 2 bases, with 12 bases between them. This chain's CDR3 is CASSPWTENYGYTF. The CDR3 DNA reads TGTGCCAGCAGCCCCTGGACAGAAAACTATGGCTACACCTTC.

The chain links TRBV28 to TRBJ1-4, with D possibly TRBD1 on 5 matching bases. Germline-derived CDR1 and CDR2 are MDHEN and SYDVKM. The CDR3 has 17 residues. V lost 4 bases, J lost 4 bases, and 19 bases lay in between. The CDR3 sequence is CASSSPSGQTYNEKLFF. The CDR3 nucleotides are TGTGCCAGCAGTTCCCCCTCAGGGCAGACCTATAATGAAAAACTGTTTTTT.

The gene calls are TRBV28 and TRBJ2-7, with D tentatively TRBD2 (5 bases). Germline loops: CDR1 MDHEN, CDR2 SYDVKM. This CDR3 spans 12 amino acids. The V end was cut by 6 bases, the J end by 3 bases, with 9 bases between. The CDR3, as DNA: TGTGCCAGCAGCCTCGGGAACTACGAGCAGTACTTC. This encodes CASSLGNYEQYF. The full variable domain, in which reference TRBV28 and TRBJ2-7 provide the parts outside the CDR3, is DVKVTQSSRYLVKRTGEKVFLECVQDMDHENMFWYRQDPGLGLRLIYFSYDVKMKEKGDIPEGYSVSREKKERFSLILESASTNQTSMYLCASSLGNYEQYFGPGTRLTVT.